Listed below are T cell receptor beta chains from one sample, sequenced in a study of cytomegalovirus exposure and HLA in healthy donors. Measured with immunoSEQ multiplex PCR; TCRdb has only the in-frame clones, and not every one. This sample has some 150,000 clones, with about 76% found just once. The source material was PBMCs. The receptors stem from a human donor in good health. The CDR3 runs from the conserved cysteine through the conserved F or W. D genes are given only for firm matches. Size is stated for part of the rows, as once, few or many counts, or as a class when the clone is expanded.

J,D,size,V,CDR3,DNA
TRBJ2-5,.,.,TRBV15,CATSRGGQETQYF,TGTGCCACCAGCAGGGGGGGTCAAGAGACCCAGTACTTC
TRBJ2-1,TRBD1,.,TRBV14,CASSPNAGQGNNEQFF,TGTGCCAGCAGCCCTAACGCGGGACAGGGGAACAATGAGCAGTTCTTC
TRBJ2-5,.,.,TRBV7-2,CASSLGAGPQETQYF,TGTGCCAGCAGCCTCGGCGCGGGACCCCAAGAGACCCAGTACTTC
TRBJ1-1,TRBD1,.,TRBV11-2,CASSFDPHRGPTEAFF,TGTGCCAGCAGCTTCGACCCCCACAGGGGGCCCACTGAAGCTTTCTTT
TRBJ2-3,TRBD2,once,TRBV6-6,CASSYHRGGGSDTQYF,TGTGCCAGCAGTTACCACCGCGGGGGGGGCTCAGATACGCAGTATTTT
TRBJ2-2,TRBD1,.,TRBV6-1,CASSHTGGNTGELFF,TGTGCCAGCAGTCATACAGGGGGCAACACCGGGGAGCTGTTTTTT
TRBJ1-3,.,few,TRBV5-1,CASSLGRSSGNTIYF,TGCGCCAGCAGCTTGGGGAGGTCCTCTGGAAACACCATATATTTT
TRBJ2-7,TRBD2,.,TRBV7-9,CASSSLGGAPYEQYF,TGTGCCAGCAGCTCCCTGGGAGGGGCCCCCTACGAGCAGTACTTC
TRBJ2-1,.,.,TRBV7-9,CASSLVGTTYNEQFF,TGTGCCAGCAGCTTAGTTGGGACAACCTACAATGAGCAGTTCTTC
TRBJ2-5,TRBD2,.,TRBV11-2,CASSRNSGAQETQYF,TGTGCCAGCAGTAGAAATAGCGGGGCCCAAGAGACCCAGTACTTC
TRBJ1-5,.,.,TRBV27,CASSPNGGYQPQHF,TGTGCCAGCAGTCCAAATGGGGGGTATCAGCCCCAGCATTTT
TRBJ1-5,.,few,TRBV6-1,CASGQGRNQPQHF,TGTGCCAGCGGGCAGGGTCGCAATCAGCCCCAGCATTTT
TRBJ2-1,.,.,TRBV4-1,CASSPTEGDEQFF,TGCGCCAGCAGCCCTACGGAAGGGGATGAGCAGTTCTTC
TRBJ2-1,TRBD1,.,TRBV5-6,CASTMAGQGYEQFF,TGTGCCAGCACCATGGCGGGACAGGGGTATGAGCAGTTCTTC
TRBJ1-2,.,.,TRBV5-5,CASSLSGTTYGYTF,TGTGCCAGCAGCTTGAGTGGGACTACGTATGGCTACACCTTC
TRBJ2-1,TRBD2,.,TRBV19,CASSIQAGGSYNEQFF,TGTGCCAGTAGTATTCAGGCGGGGGGCTCCTACAATGAGCAGTTCTTC
TRBJ2-2,TRBD1,.,TRBV5-1,CASSASGTGNTGELFF,TGCGCCAGCAGCGCGTCCGGGACAGGGAACACCGGGGAGCTGTTTTTT
TRBJ2-1,TRBD2,.,TRBV27,CASRTGTSGYNEQFF,TGTGCCAGCAGAACCGGGACTAGCGGTTACAATGAGCAGTTCTTC
TRBJ1-1,.,.,TRBV10-3,CAISESNLGGQEAFF,TGTGCCATCAGTGAGTCGAACCTCGGGGGTCAGGAAGCTTTCTTT
TRBJ1-5,.,.,TRBV2,CASSVQGLSNQPQHF,TGTGCCAGCAGTGTTCAGGGCCTTAGCAATCAGCCCCAGCATTTT
TRBJ2-7,TRBD2,few,TRBV5-1,CASSLIGTSGIHSPYEQYF,TGCGCCAGCAGCTTGATAGGGACTAGCGGGATACACTCGCCCTACGAGCAGTACTTC
TRBJ2-3,TRBD1,.,TRBV29-1,CSVDRGTDTQYF,TGCAGCGTGGACAGGGGAACAGATACGCAGTATTTT
TRBJ1-2,.,once,TRBV5-4,CASSLARQGSGYTF,TGTGCCAGCAGCTTGGCCAGGCAGGGCTCAGGCTACACCTTC
TRBJ1-3,.,.,TRBV27,CASSPGNTIYF,TGTGCCAGCAGTCCAGGGAACACCATATATTTT
TRBJ2-1,TRBD1,once,TRBV19,CASKDQGVYNEQFF,TGTGCCAGTAAGGACCAGGGGGTGTACAATGAGCAGTTCTTC
TRBJ2-1,TRBD2,.,TRBV5-4,CASSRRLAEKTRSYNEQFF,TGTGCCAGCAGTCGCCGACTAGCGGAAAAAACTCGCTCCTACAATGAGCAGTTCTTC